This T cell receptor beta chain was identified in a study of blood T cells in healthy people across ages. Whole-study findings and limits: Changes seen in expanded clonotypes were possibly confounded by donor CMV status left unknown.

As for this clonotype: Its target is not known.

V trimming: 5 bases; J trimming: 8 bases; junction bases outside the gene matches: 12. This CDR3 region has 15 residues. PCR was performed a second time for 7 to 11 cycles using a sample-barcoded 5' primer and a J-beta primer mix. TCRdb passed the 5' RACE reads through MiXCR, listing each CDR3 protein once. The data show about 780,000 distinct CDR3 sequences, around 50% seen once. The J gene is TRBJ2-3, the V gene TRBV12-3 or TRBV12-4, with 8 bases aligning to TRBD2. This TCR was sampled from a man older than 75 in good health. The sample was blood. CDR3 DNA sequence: TGTGCCAGCAGTCCCCGCAGAGCGGGAGAGGCTACGCAGTATTTT. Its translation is CASSPRRAGEATQYF.